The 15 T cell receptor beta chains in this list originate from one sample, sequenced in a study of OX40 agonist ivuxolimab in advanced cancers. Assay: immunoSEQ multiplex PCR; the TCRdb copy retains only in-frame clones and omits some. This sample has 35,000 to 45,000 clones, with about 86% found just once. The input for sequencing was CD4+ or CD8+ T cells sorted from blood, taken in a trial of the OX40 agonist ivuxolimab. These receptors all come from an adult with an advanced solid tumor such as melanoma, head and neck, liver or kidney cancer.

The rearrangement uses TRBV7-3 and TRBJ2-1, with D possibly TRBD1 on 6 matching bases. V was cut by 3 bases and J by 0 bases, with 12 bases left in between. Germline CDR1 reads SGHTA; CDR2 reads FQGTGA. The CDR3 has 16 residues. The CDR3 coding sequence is TGTGCCAGCAGCTTCGGACAGTTCAGCTCCTACAATGAGCAGTTCTTC. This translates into CASSFGQFSSYNEQFF. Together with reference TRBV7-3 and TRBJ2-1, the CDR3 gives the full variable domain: GAGVSQTPSNKVTEKGKYVELRCDPISGHTALYWYRQSLGQGPEFLIYFQGTGAADDSGLPNDRFFAVRPEGSVSTLKIQRTERGDSAVYLCASSFGQFSSYNEQFFGPGTRLTVL.

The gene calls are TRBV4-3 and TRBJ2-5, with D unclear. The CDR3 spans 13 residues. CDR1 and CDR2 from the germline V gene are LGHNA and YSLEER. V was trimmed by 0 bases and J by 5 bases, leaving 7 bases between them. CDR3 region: CASSQDQTETQYF. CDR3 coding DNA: TGCGCCAGCAGCCAAGATCAAACGGAGACCCAGTACTTC.

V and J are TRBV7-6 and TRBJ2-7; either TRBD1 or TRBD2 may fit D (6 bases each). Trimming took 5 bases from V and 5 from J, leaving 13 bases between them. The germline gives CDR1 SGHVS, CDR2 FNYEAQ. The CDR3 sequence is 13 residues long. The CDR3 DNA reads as TGTGCCAGCAGCCTCGTCGGGGGCAACGAGCAGTACTTC. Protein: CASSLVGGNEQYF.

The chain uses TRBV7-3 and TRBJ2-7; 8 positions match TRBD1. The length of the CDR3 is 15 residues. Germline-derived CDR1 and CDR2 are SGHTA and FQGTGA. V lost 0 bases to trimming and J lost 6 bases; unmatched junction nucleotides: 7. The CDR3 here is CASSLTAGGSVEQYF. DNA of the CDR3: TGTGCCAGCAGCTTAACGGCAGGGGGCTCGGTCGAGCAGTACTTC.

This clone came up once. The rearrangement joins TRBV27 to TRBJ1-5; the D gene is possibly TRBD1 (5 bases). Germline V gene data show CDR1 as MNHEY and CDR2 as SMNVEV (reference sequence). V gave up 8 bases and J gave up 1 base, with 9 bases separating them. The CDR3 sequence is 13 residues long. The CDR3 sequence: CASGGLSNQPQHF. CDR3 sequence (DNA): TGTGCCAGCGGGGGTTTGAGCAATCAGCCCCAGCATTTT.

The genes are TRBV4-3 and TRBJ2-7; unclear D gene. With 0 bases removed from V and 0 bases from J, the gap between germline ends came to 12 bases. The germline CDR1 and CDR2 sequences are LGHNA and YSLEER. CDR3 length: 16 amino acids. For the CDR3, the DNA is TGCGCCAGCAGCCAAGAGGCGCCAGGTAGCTCCTACGAGCAGTACTTC. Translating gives CASSQEAPGSSYEQYF.

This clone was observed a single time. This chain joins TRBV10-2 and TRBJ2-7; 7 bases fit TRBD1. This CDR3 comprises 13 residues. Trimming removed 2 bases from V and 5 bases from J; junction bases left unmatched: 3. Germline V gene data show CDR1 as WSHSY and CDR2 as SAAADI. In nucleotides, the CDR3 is TGCGCCAGCAGTGAGGTCAGGGGGAACGAGCAGTACGTC. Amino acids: CASSEVRGNEQYV.

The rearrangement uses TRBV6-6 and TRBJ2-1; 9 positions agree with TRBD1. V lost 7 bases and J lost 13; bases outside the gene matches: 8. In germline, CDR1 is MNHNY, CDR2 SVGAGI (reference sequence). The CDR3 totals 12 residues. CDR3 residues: CASNDRGGRQFF. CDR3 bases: TGTGCCAGCAACGACAGGGGGGGACGACAGTTCTTC.

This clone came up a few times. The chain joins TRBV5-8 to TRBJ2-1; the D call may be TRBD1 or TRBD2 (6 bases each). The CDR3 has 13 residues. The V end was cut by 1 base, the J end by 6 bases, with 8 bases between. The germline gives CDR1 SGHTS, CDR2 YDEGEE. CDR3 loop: CASSLRGVNEQFF. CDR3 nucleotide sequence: TGTGCCAGCAGCTTGAGGGGGGTCAATGAGCAGTTCTTC.

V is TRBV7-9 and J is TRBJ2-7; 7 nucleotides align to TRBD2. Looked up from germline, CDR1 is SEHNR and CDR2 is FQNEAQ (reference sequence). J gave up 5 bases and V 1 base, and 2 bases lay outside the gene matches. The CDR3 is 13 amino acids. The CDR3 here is CASSLGAGDEQYV. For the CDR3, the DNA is TGTGCCAGCAGCTTAGGTGCGGGGGACGAGCAGTACGTC.

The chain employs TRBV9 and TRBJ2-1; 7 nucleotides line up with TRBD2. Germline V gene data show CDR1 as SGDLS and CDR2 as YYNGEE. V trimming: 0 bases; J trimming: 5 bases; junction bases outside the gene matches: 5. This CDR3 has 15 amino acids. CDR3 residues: CASSVVAGENNEQFF. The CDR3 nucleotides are TGTGCCAGCAGCGTAGTTGCGGGGGAAAACAATGAGCAGTTCTTC.

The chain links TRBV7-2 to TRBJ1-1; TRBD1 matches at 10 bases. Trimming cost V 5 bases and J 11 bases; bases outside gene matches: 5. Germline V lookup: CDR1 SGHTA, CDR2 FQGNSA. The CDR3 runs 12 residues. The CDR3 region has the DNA TGTGCCAGCAGCGTGACAGGGGGCGGGGCTTTCTTT. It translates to CASSVTGGGAFF.

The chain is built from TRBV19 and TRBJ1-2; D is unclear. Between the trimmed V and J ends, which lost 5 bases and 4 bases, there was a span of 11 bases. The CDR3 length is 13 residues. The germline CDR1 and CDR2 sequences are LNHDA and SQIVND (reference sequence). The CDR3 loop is CASSPGLGYGYTF. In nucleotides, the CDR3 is TGTGCCAGTAGTCCCGGACTGGGCTATGGCTACACCTTC.

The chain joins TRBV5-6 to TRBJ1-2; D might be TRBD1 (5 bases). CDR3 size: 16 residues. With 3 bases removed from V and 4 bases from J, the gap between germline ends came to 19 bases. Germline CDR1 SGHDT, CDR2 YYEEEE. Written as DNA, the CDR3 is TGTGCCAGCAGCTCCGCGAACGGGGGATTACGCTATGGCTACACCTTC. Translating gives CASSSANGGLRYGYTF.

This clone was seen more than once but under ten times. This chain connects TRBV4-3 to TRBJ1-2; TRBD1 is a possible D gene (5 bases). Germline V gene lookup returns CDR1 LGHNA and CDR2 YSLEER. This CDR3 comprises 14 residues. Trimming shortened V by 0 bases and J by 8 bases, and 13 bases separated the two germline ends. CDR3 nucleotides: TGCGCCAGCAGCCAAGAGGATGGGGCGGAGGGCTACACCTTC. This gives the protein CASSQEDGAEGYTF.